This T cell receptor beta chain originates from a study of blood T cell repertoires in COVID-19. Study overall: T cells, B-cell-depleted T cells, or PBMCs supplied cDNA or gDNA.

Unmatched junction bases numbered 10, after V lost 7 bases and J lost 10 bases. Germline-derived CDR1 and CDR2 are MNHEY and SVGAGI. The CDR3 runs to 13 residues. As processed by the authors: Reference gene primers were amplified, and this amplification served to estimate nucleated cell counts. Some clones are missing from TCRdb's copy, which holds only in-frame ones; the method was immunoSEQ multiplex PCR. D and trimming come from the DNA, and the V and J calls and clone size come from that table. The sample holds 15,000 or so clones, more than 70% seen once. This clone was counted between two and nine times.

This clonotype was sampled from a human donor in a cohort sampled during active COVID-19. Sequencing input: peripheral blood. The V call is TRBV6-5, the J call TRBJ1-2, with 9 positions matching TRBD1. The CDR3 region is CASNTPGQGSYTF. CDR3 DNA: TGTGCCAGCAACACGCCGGGACAGGGTTCCTACACCTTC.